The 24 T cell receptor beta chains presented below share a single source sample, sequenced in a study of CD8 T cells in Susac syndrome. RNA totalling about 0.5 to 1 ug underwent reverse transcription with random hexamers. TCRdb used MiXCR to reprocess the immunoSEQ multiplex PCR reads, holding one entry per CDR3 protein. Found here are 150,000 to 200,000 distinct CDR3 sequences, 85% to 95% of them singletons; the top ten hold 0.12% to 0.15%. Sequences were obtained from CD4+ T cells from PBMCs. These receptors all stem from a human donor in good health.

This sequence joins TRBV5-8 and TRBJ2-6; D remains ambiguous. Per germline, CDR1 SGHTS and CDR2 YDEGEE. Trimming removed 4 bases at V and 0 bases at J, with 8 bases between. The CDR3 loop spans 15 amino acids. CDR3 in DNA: TGTGCCAGCAGCCCCAGGAGCTCTGGGGCCAACGTCCTGACTTTC. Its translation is CASSPRSSGANVLTF.

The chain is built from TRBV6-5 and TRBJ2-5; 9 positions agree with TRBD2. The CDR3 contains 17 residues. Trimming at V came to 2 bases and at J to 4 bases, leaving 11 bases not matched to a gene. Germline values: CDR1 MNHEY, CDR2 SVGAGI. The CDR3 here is CASSYGGGGAFGETQYF. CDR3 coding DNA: TGTGCCAGCAGTTACGGCGGCGGGGGGGCTTTTGGAGAGACCCAGTACTTC.

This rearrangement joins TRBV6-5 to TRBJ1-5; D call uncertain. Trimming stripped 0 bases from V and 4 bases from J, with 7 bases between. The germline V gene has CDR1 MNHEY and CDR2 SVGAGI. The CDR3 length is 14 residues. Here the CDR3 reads CASSYSAGNQPQHF. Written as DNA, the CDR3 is TGTGCCAGCAGTTACTCGGCGGGGAATCAGCCCCAGCATTTT.

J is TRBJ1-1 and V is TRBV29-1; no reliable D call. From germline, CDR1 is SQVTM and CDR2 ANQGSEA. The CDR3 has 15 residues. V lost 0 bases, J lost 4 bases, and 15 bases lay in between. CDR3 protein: CSVEDPALAPTEAFF. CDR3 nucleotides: TGCAGCGTTGAAGATCCGGCTTTGGCACCCACTGAAGCTTTCTTT. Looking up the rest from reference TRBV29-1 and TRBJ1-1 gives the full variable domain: SAVISQKPSRDICQRGTSLTIQCQVDSQVTMMFWYRQQPGQSLTLIATANQGSEATYESGFVIDKFPISRPNLTFSTLTVSNMSPEDSSIYLCSVEDPALAPTEAFFGQGTRLTVV.

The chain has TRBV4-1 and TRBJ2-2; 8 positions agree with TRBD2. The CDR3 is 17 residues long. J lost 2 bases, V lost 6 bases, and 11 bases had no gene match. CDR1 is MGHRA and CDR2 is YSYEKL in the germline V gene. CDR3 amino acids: CASRTSDQPLNTGELFF. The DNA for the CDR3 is TGCGCCAGCAGGACTAGCGACCAGCCTCTCAACACCGGGGAGCTGTTTTTT.

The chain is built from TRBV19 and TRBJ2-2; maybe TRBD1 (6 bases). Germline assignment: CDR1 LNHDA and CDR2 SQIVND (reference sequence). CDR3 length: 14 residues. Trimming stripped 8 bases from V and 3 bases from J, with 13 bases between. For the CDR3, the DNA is TGTGCCAGTGGTAGGGGGATTGACACCGGGGAGCTGTTTTTT. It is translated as CASGRGIDTGELFF. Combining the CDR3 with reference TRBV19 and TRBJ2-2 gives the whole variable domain DGGITQSPKYLFRKEGQNVTLSCEQNLNHDAMYWYRQDPGQGLRLIYYSQIVNDFQKGDIAEGYSVSREKKESFPLTVTSAQKNPTAFYLCASGRGIDTGELFFGEGSRLTVL.

The CDR3 DNA follows: TGTGCCAGCAGTTTCCAGGGGTTACGACAGGGTTCCTACGAGCAGTACTTC. It yields the protein CASSFQGLRQGSYEQYF. The chain links TRBV27 to TRBJ2-7, with TRBD1 matching over 7 bases. The J segment lost 1 base and the V segment lost 3 bases, leaving 12 bases of the junction unmatched. Germline values: CDR1 MNHEY, CDR2 SMNVEV (reference sequence). The CDR3 loop spans 17 amino acids.

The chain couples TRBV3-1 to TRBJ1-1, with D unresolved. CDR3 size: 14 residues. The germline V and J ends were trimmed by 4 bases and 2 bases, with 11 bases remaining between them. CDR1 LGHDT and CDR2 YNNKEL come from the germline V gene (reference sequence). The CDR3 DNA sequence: TGTGCCAGCAGCCCCCGGCCGTTAAACACTGAAGCTTTCTTT. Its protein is CASSPRPLNTEAFF.

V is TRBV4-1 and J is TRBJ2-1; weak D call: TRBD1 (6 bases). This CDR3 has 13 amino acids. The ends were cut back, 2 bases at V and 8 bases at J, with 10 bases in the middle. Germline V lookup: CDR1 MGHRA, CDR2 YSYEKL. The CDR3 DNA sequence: TGCGCCAGCAGCCAACGGGACATCGATGAGCAGTTCTTC. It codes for CASSQRDIDEQFF.

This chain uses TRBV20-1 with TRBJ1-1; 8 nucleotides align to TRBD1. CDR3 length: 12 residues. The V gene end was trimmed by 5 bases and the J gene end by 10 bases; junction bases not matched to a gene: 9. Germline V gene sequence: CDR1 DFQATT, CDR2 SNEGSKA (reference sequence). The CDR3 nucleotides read TGCAGTGCTGAAGGACAGGGCGAAATAGCTTTCTTT. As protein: CSAEGQGEIAFF.

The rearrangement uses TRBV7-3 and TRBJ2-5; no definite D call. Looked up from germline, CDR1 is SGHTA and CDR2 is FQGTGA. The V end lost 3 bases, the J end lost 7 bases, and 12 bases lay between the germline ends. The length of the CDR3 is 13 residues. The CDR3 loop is CASSFVGKGTQYF. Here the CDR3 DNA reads TGTGCCAGCAGCTTTGTCGGCAAGGGGACCCAGTACTTC. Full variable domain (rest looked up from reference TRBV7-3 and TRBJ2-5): GAGVSQTPSNKVTEKGKYVELRCDPISGHTALYWYRQSLGQGPEFLIYFQGTGAADDSGLPNDRFFAVRPEGSVSTLKIQRTERGDSAVYLCASSFVGKGTQYFGPGTRLLVL.

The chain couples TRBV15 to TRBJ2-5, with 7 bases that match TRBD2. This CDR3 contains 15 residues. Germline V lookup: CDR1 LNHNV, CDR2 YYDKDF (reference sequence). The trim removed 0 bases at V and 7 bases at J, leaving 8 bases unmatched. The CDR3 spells CATSRDPTGGGTQYF. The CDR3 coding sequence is TGTGCCACCAGCAGAGATCCCACGGGCGGGGGGACCCAGTACTTC.

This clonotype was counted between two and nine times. The CDR3 spells CASSLPGNQPQHF. Written as DNA, the CDR3 is TGTGCCAGCAGCTTACCCGGTAATCAGCCCCAGCATTTT. The chain carries TRBV7-2 and TRBJ1-5; D call uncertain. Germline-derived CDR1 and CDR2 are SGHTA and FQGNSA. The CDR3 is 13 residues long. V was shortened by 2 bases and J by 4 bases, with 6 bases between the two germline ends.

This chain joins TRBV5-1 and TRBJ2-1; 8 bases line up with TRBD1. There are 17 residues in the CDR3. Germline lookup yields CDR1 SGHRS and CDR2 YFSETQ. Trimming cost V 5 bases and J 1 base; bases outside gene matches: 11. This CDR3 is CASSRTGRGRSYNEQFF. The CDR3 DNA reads TGCGCCAGCAGTAGGACAGGGAGAGGAAGGTCCTACAATGAGCAGTTCTTC.

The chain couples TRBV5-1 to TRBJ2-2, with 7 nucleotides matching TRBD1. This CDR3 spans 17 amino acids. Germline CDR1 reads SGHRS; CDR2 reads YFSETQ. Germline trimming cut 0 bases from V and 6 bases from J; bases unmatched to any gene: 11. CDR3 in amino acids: CASSLGLTGPKAGELFF. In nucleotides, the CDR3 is TGCGCCAGCAGCTTGGGTCTGACAGGGCCCAAGGCCGGGGAGCTGTTTTTT.

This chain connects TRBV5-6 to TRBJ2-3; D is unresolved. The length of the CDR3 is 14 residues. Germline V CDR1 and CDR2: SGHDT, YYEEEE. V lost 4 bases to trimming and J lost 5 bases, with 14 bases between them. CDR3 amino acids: CASSPAGEGDTQYF. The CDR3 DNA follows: TGTGCCAGCAGCCCGGCTGGGGAAGGAGATACGCAGTATTTT.

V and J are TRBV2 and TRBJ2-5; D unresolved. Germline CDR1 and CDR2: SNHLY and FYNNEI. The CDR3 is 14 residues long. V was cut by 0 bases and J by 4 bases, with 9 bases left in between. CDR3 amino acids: CASSEAGARETQYF. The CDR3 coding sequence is TGTGCCAGCAGTGAAGCAGGAGCGCGAGAGACCCAGTACTTC.

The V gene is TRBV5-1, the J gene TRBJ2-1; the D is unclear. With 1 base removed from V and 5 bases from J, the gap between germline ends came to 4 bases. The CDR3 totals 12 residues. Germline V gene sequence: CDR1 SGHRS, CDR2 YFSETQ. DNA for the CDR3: TGCGCCAGCAGCTTGTCAGACAATGAGCAGTTCTTC. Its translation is CASSLSDNEQFF.

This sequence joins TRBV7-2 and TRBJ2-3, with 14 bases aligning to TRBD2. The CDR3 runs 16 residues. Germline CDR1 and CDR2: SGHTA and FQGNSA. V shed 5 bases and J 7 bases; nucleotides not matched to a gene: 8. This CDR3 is CASSPRTSGGKNTQYF. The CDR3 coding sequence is TGTGCCAGCAGCCCCCGGACTAGCGGGGGGAAGAATACGCAGTATTTT. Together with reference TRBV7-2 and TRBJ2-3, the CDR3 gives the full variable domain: GAGVSQSPSNKVTEKGKDVELRCDPISGHTALYWYRQSLGQGLEFLIYFQGNSAPDKSGLPSDRFSAERTGGSVSTLTIQRTQQEDSAVYLCASSPRTSGGKNTQYFGPGTRLTVL.

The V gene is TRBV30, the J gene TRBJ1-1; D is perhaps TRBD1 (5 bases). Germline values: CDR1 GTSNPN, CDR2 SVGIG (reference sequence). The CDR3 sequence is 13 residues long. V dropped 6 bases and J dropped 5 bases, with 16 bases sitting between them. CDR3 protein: CACLQAAGTEAFF. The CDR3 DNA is TGTGCCTGCTTACAGGCGGCGGGGACTGAAGCTTTCTTT.

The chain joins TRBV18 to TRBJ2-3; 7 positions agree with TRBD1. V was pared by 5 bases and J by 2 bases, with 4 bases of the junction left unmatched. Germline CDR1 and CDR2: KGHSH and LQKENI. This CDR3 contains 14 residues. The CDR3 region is CASSATGTTDTQYF. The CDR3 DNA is TGTGCCAGCTCAGCGACAGGGACCACAGATACGCAGTATTTT. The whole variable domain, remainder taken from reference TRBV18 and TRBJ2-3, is NAGVMQNPRHLVRRRGQEARLRCSPMKGHSHVYWYRQLPEEGLKFMVYLQKENIIDESGMPKERFSAEFPKEGPSILRIQQVVRGDSAAYFCASSATGTTDTQYFGPGTRLTVL.

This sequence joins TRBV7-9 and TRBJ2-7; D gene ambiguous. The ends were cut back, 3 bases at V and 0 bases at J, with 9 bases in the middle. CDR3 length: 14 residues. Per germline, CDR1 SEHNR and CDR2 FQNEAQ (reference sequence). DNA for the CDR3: TGTGCCAGCAGCTTGGGCAGAAACTCCTACGAGCAGTACTTC. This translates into CASSLGRNSYEQYF.

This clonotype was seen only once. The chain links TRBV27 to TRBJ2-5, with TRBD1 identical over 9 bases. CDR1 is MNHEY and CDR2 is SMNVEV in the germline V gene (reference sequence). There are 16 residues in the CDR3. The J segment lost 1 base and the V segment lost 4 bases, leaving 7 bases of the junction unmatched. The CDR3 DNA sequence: TGTGCCAGCAGTTACAGGGAGGGACAGGGCCAAGAGACCCAGTACTTC. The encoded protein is CASSYREGQGQETQYF.

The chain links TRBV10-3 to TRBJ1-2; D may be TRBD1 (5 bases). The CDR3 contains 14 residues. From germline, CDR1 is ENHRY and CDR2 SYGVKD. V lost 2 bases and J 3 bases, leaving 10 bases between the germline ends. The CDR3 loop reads CAISEAGDYYGYTF. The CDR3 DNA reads TGTGCCATCAGTGAGGCGGGGGATTACTATGGCTACACCTTC.